This record concerns one T cell receptor beta chain sequence. Its antigen is unidentified. The sample comes from a study of CXCR3-negative and CXCR3-positive naive CD8 T cells. For the study at large: The total count of TRB reads reached around 140 million, and each library contributed about 1.5 +/- 0.3 million.

The CDR3 consists of 15 residues. Germline values: CDR1 MNHEY, CDR2 SVGEGT. Whole-study findings and limits: Relative to CXCR3-negative naive cells, CXCR3-positive naive cells had more hydrophobic TRB CDR3s. Diversity was high in both naive subsets and much lower in memory cells. For naive cells, CXCR3-negative and CXCR3-positive subsets had similar TRBV-TRBJ usage; for memory cells, usage differed.

The authors prepared UMI-labeled TRB cDNA libraries by 5' RACE. Using the 5' RACE reads, TCRdb records one entry per CDR3 protein without DNA. The repertoire table contains about 84,000 distinct CDR3 sequences. Per CD8+ T cell subset, triplicate sorts of fewer than 350,000 cells each were done. The TCR originated in a human donor in good health. Some clones in this sample may be carry-over from other donors' samples. The rearrangement links TRBV6-2 or TRBV6-3 to TRBJ2-1; TCRdb's D call, TRBD2, is unchecked because there is no DNA. Input material: naive CXCR3+ CD8+ T cells from blood. Sample subset: CD45RO-CCR7+CD27+CD95- naive CD8+ T cells expressing CXCR3 (TNR3+). Here the CDR3 reads CASSMGLALYNEQFF.